Below, 8 T cell receptor beta chains from the same sample are listed, as sequenced in a study of post-analysis software for immune sequencing data. Whole-study findings and limits: There were a few TRBV segments more frequent in patients than controls, and TRBV5-6, TRBV5-1 and TRBV20-1 were among them.

Unique molecular identifiers were present in the TCR beta cDNA libraries. TCRdb itself ran the PCR reads through MiXCR, one entry per CDR3 protein. The data hold around 500,000 distinct CDR3 sequences, with 34% observed a single time. These receptors have no known antigen. The sample comprised blood. The receptors stem from a girl aged 2-17 years with multiple sclerosis.

The chain uses TRBV20-1 and TRBJ2-1, with 11 positions matching TRBD2. The CDR3 is made up of 14 amino acids. Per the germline V gene, CDR1 is DFQATT and CDR2 is SNEGSKA (reference sequence). V dropped 6 bases and J dropped 6; count of bases not matched to a gene: 7. CDR3 sequence reads: CSAHLAGGPNEQFF. In DNA, the CDR3 is TGCAGTGCCCATCTAGCGGGGGGCCCCAATGAGCAGTTCTTC.

V is TRBV20-1 and J is TRBJ2-5, with 13 bases lining up with TRBD2. CDR1 DFQATT and CDR2 SNEGSKA come from the germline V gene (reference sequence). V gave up 6 bases and J gave up 5 bases; unmatched junction bases: 9. The CDR3 consists of 15 residues. The CDR3 DNA is TGCAGTGCGCCAAGACTAGCGGGGGGTCATGAGACCCAGTACTTC. It translates to CSAPRLAGGHETQYF.

The rearrangement joins TRBV20-1 to TRBJ2-3; 12 nucleotides align to TRBD1. With 0 bases clipped from V and 2 bases from J, the junction kept 12 bases outside the gene matches. From germline, CDR1 is DFQATT and CDR2 SNEGSKA (reference sequence). CDR3 size: 19 residues. CDR3 in DNA: TGCAGTGCTAGAGATACCGGGACAGGGGGCGTTACGAACACAGATACGCAGTATTTT. It specifies CSARDTGTGGVTNTDTQYF.

This rearrangement joins TRBV4-1 to TRBJ2-4; 8 nucleotides agree with TRBD1. The CDR3 length is 14 residues. Losses at the gene ends were 0 bases for V and 14 bases for J; bases not matched to a gene: 9. The V gene's germline CDR1 is MGHRA and CDR2 YSYEKL. Here the CDR3 reads CASSQDSQGEAKYF. The CDR3 bases are TGCGCCAGCAGCCAAGACTCACAGGGGGAGGCCAAGTACTTC.

This chain connects TRBV6-5 to TRBJ1-1; D gene uncertain. This CDR3 spans 13 amino acids. The V gene lost 7 bases and the J gene lost 1 base, with 10 bases spanning the gap. The V gene's germline CDR1 is MNHEY and CDR2 SVGAGI. The DNA of the CDR3 is TGTGCCAGCACTGAGTTCCCGAACACTGAAGCTTTCTTT. As protein: CASTEFPNTEAFF.

The chain couples TRBV20-1 to TRBJ1-6; 8 bases align to TRBD1. There are 14 residues in the CDR3. With 7 bases clipped from V and 9 bases from J, the junction kept 11 bases outside the gene matches. Germline assignment: CDR1 DFQATT and CDR2 SNEGSKA (reference sequence). Here the CDR3 reads CSVRHDRGLSPLHF. The CDR3 nucleotides read TGCAGTGTCAGGCACGACAGGGGACTTTCACCCCTCCACTTT.

This clonotype came up a few times. The V call is TRBV20-1, the J call TRBJ2-5; D not certain. V lost 5 bases and J 3 bases, leaving 19 bases between the germline ends. Germline loops: CDR1 DFQATT, CDR2 SNEGSKA (reference sequence). This CDR3 contains 15 residues. The CDR3 bases are TGCAGTGCTCCCCTGGACGGTGCAATTGAAGAGACCCAGTACTTC. As protein: CSAPLDGAIEETQYF.

Worth noting for this clonotype: Its ends do not fully match the called genes, so a read error is possible. The chain carries TRBV3-1 and TRBJ2-5; D remains ambiguous. Germline CDR1 reads LGHDT; CDR2 reads YNNKEL (reference sequence). The CDR3 length is 13 residues. Here the CDR3 reads CARSQDWQETQYF. For the CDR3, the DNA is TGTGCCCGCAGCCAAGATTGGCAAGAGACCCAGTACTTC.